This TCR beta chain was recorded in a study of early T cells in non-severe SARS-CoV-2 infection. For the study at large: Chains were not paired, and sequencing was done on bulk RNA from unsorted whole blood.

The CDR3 has 16 amino acids. V lost 3 bases, J lost 1 base, and 7 bases stayed unmatched. Findings of the study overall: There was a bias toward anti-spike CD8 responses in VDJdb matching, which missed private and CD4 specificities.

Individual cDNA molecules received unique molecular identifiers. TCRdb processed the 5' RACE reads anew with MiXCR; each CDR3 protein has one entry. The sample includes about 48,000 distinct CDR3 sequences, 6.2% seen only once; the top ten take approximately 6.3%. Comment on this clonotype: Its antigen is unknown.

The rearrangement links TRBV12-3 or TRBV12-4 to TRBJ1-1; 8 bases agree with TRBD1. The receptor was derived from an adult who was a healthcare worker with PCR-confirmed SARS-CoV-2 infection or an uninfected control (not recorded which). The sequences come from whole blood, collected at baseline. The CDR3 coding sequence is TGTGCCAGCAGTTTCCGGACAGGGTCGAGGAACACTGAAGCTTTCTTT. It yields the protein CASSFRTGSRNTEAFF.